Presented here are 17 T cell receptor beta chains from one specimen sequenced in a study of shared clonotypes between healthy human individuals. Sequenced by immunoSEQ multiplex PCR; TCRdb stores in-frame clones only, minus some. The data contain about 230,000 clones, just over 65% of them seen just once; the ten biggest clones take up approximately 10%. Sequencing was carried out using memory CD4+ T cells sorted from blood. Subset denoted: CD45RA-negative fraction. The source of these receptors is a man aged 30 to 39 in good health.

This clone was counted a few times. This chain links TRBV28 with TRBJ1-1; D possibly corresponds to TRBD1 (6 bases). This CDR3 has 14 residues. Germline V gene data show CDR1 as MDHEN and CDR2 as SYDVKM. Trimming left V 5 bases short and J 6 bases short, with 16 bases between. For the CDR3, the DNA is TGTGCCAGCAGTACTCCAGGGGTGTTCCCTGAAGCTTTCTTT. Protein product: CASSTPGVFPEAFF.

The chain recombines TRBV10-3 with TRBJ1-5, with D unresolved. Germline V gene lookup returns CDR1 ENHRY and CDR2 SYGVKD. The CDR3 runs 14 residues. The V end lost 3 bases, the J end lost 3 bases, and 9 bases lay between the germline ends. CDR3 nucleotide sequence: TGTGCCATCAGTGAAGAAGGTCTCAATCAGCCCCAGCATTTT. This codes for CAISEEGLNQPQHF.

The chain combines TRBV7-2 with TRBJ1-5; 9 nucleotides agree with TRBD1. This CDR3 is built from 15 residues. Germline V CDR1 and CDR2: SGHTA, FQGNSA. With V trimmed by 5 bases and J by 4 bases, 6 bases remained unmatched. In nucleotides, the CDR3 is TGTGCCAGCAGCCCGGGACAGGGAATGAATCAGCCCCAGCATTTT. Translating it yields CASSPGQGMNQPQHF.

This chain uses TRBV28 with TRBJ1-2; TRBD1 aligns across 10 bases. Germline V gene data show CDR1 as MDHEN and CDR2 as SYDVKM. The J segment lost 7 bases and the V segment lost 5 bases, leaving 7 bases of the junction unmatched. The CDR3 runs 14 residues. The CDR3 region has the DNA TGTGCCAGCAGTGGGACAGGGGCCCTCCCTGGCTACACCTTC. Protein: CASSGTGALPGYTF.

This chain joins TRBV10-2 and TRBJ2-7, with 9 bases fitting TRBD1. Unmatched junction bases numbered 11, after V lost 9 bases and J lost 8 bases. This CDR3 is built from 13 residues. Germline CDR1 reads WSHSY; CDR2 reads SAAADI. CDR3 region: CASFGTGFSKQYF. DNA for the CDR3: TGCGCCAGTTTTGGGACAGGGTTTTCGAAGCAGTACTTC.

The chain carries TRBV7-2 and TRBJ2-7; 7 nucleotides align to TRBD2. CDR3 size: 12 residues. Per germline, CDR1 SGHTA and CDR2 FQGNSA. The ends lost 7 bases at V and 7 bases at J; junction bases unmatched: 7. CDR3 nucleotides: TGTGCCAGCAATCAATTCGGGGGGGAGCAGTACTTC. It translates to CASNQFGGEQYF.

This clone was found many times. The CDR3 coding sequence is TGTGCCAGCAGTGGGGGACGGGCGGGAGTGCACACAGATACGCAGTATTTT. This sequence encodes CASSGGRAGVHTDTQYF. The chain has TRBV2 and TRBJ2-3; 7 bases are shared with TRBD2. V trimming: 4 bases; J trimming: 2 bases; junction bases outside the gene matches: 12. Germline V CDR1 and CDR2: SNHLY, FYNNEI. The CDR3 is 17 amino acids.

Comments on this clone: The identical CDR3 is also encoded by other nucleotide sequences in the sample. V usage is TRBV29-1 and J usage is TRBJ2-3; TRBD1 is a possible D gene (6 bases). The germline V and J ends were trimmed by 6 bases and 1 base, with 14 bases remaining between them. Germline V lookup: CDR1 SQVTM, CDR2 ANQGSEA. The CDR3 covers 14 residues. CDR3 sequence: CSVRAGVGTDTQYF. For the CDR3, the DNA is TGCAGCGTGAGGGCAGGGGTCGGCACAGATACGCAGTATTTT.

The chain joins TRBV21-1 to TRBJ2-3; the table's TRBD1 call for D was not verified on the DNA. TRBV21-1 is deemed a pseudogene. The CDR3 runs to 15 residues. For the CDR3, the DNA is TGTGCCAACACAGGGACCGGGTCATGCACAGATACGCAGTATTTT. Its protein product is CANTGTGSCTDTQYF.

This chain uses TRBV6-1 with TRBJ2-1; 10 bases are shared with TRBD1. Germline CDR1 is MNHNS and CDR2 is SASEGT. V was pared by 6 bases and J by 3 bases, with 5 bases of the junction left unmatched. This CDR3 is built from 15 residues. This chain's CDR3 is CASREGQGYYNEQFF. The CDR3 bases are TGTGCCAGCAGGGAGGGACAGGGGTACTACAATGAGCAGTTCTTC.

This clone has just a few counts. The CDR3 spells CASSWGRQETQYF. The CDR3 coding sequence is TGTGCCAGCAGTTGGGGCCGACAAGAGACCCAGTACTTC. The chain links TRBV28 to TRBJ2-5, with D possibly being TRBD1 (5 bases). CDR1 MDHEN and CDR2 SYDVKM come from the germline V gene. This CDR3 is 13 amino acids long. Trimming cost V 4 bases and J 2 bases, with 8 bases left between them.

The gene calls are TRBV7-2 and TRBJ2-7, with D maybe TRBD2 (6 bases). The V and J ends lost 1 base and 8 bases respectively, with 15 bases between them. The CDR3 contains 14 residues. Germline V lookup: CDR1 SGHTA, CDR2 FQGNSA. In DNA form, the CDR3 reads TGTGCCAGCAGCTTAGGGAACCGGGACTCCAAGCAGTACTTC. Residues: CASSLGNRDSKQYF.

This clone was counted only a few times. This rearrangement joins TRBV7-8 to TRBJ2-7; D gene uncertain. Looked up from germline, CDR1 is SGHVS and CDR2 is FQNEAQ. The V gene lost 5 bases and the J gene lost 3 bases, with 11 bases spanning the gap. CDR3 length: 13 residues. The CDR3 nucleotides read TGTGCCAGCAGCATAGAGACCTTCTACGAGCAGTACTTC. Translated: CASSIETFYEQYF.

This clone was observed a single time. As DNA, the CDR3 is TGTGCCAGCAGTTTGGGGCTGAGGGATAATGAAAAACTGTTTTTT. Its translation: CASSLGLRDNEKLFF. This sequence joins TRBV28 and TRBJ1-4; weak D call: TRBD1 (5 bases). CDR3 length: 15 amino acids. Germline V CDR1 and CDR2: MDHEN, SYDVKM. Trimming removed 3 bases at V and 4 bases at J, with 12 bases between.

The table lists this clone with a few counts. The sample carries other DNA sequences with the same CDR3. V is TRBV9 and J is TRBJ2-3; D gene ambiguous. V was shortened by 4 bases and J by 0 bases, with 9 bases between the two germline ends. Looked up from germline, CDR1 is SGDLS and CDR2 is YYNGEE. This CDR3 region has 14 residues. The DNA of the CDR3 is TGTGCCAGCAGCCCCCAGCCTAGCACAGATACGCAGTATTTT. This gives the protein CASSPQPSTDTQYF.

The CDR3 reads CASTVNPQAPGANVLTF. The CDR3 bases are TGTGCCAGCACGGTAAATCCACAGGCGCCTGGGGCCAACGTCCTGACTTTC. V usage is TRBV2 and J usage is TRBJ2-6; a weak D match, TRBD1 (5 bases). Per the germline V gene, CDR1 is SNHLY and CDR2 is FYNNEI. CDR3 length: 17 residues. V was pared by 7 bases and J by 2 bases, with 18 bases between.

This sequence joins TRBV27 and TRBJ2-3; perhaps TRBD2 as D (6 bases). Trimming cost V 2 bases and J 1 base, with 16 bases left between them. From germline, CDR1 is MNHEY and CDR2 SMNVEV (reference sequence). The CDR3 has 17 residues. The CDR3 is CASSLRSPWEGTDTQYF. The CDR3 nucleotides are TGTGCCAGCAGTTTAAGGAGCCCCTGGGAGGGCACAGATACGCAGTATTTT.